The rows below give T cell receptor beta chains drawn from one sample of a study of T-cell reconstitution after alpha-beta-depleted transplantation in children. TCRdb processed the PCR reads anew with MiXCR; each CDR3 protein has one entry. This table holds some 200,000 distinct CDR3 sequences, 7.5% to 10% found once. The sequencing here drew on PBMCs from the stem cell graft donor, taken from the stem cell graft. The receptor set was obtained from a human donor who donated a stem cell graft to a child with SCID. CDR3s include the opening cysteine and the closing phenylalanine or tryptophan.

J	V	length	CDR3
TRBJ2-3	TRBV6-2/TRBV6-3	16	CASSYDAGAITDTQYF
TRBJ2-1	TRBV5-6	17	CASSWTSGASSYNEQFF
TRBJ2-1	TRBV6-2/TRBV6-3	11	CASSQTQSQFF
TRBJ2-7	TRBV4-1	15	CASSLGGHSSYEQYF
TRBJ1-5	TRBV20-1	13	CSARGDENQPQHF
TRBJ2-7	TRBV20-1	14	CSAPLVQGTYEQYF
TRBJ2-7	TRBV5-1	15	CASSLETGALYEQYF
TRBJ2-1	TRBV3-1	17	CACCVPRLAGGYNEQFF
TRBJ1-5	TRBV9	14	CASSPVPVDQPQHF
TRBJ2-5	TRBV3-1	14	CASSHASGKETQYF
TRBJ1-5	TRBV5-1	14	CASSLEGGNQPQHF
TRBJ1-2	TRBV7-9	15	CASSFRRDSSYGYTF
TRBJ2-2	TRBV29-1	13	CSVDGRNTGELFF
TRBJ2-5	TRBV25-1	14	CASSPQRLQETQYF
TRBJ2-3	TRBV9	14	CASSPLGQADTQYF
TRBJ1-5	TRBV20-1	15	CSARTAGYSNQPQHF
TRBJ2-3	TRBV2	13	CASSGLGADMQYF
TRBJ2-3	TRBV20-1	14	CSARTHTSTDTQYF
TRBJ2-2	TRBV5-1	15	CASSLVTGSAGELFF
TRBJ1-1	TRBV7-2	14	CASSFRAMNTEAFF
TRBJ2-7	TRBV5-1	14	CASSQGDRTYEQYF
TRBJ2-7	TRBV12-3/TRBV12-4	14	CASRLTSGPYEQYF
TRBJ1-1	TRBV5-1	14	CASSLDTLNTEAFF
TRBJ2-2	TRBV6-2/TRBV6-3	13	CASSQGFTGELFF
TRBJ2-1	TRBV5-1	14	CASSPGSAYNEQFF
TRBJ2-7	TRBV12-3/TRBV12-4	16	CASSPPRQEGSYEQYF
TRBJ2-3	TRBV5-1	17	CASSRGRTSPEADTQYF
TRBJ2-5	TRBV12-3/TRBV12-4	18	CASCLMGGAGLLQETQYF
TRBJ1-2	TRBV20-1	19	CSARVPPGQGAPSNYGYTF
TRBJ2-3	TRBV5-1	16	CASSLTGTGSTDTQYF
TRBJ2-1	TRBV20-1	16	CSARPGGPSSYNEQFF
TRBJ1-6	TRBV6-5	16	CASSSGSTWSDSPLHF
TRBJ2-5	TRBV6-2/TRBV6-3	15	CASSYAVRVQETQYF
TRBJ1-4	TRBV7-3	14	CASSLDHRDEKLFF